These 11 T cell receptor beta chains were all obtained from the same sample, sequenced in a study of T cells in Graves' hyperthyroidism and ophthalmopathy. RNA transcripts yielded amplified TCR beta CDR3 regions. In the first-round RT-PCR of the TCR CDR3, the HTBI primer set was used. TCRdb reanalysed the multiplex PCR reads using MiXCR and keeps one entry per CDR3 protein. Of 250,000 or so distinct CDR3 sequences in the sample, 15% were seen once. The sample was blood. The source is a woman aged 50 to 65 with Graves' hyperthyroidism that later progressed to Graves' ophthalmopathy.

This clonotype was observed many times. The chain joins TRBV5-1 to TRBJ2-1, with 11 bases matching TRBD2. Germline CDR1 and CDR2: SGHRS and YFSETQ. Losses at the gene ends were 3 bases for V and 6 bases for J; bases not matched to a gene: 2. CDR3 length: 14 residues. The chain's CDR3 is CASSSSGRTNEQFF. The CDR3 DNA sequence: TGCGCCAGCAGCTCTAGCGGGAGGACCAATGAGCAGTTCTTC.

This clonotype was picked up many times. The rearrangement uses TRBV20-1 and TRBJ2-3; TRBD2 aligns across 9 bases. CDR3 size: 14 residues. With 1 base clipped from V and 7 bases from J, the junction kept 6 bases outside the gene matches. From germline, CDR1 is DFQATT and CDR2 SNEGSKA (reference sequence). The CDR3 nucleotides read TGCAGTGCTAGAGGCGGGAGGGCCGTATATACGCAGTATTTT. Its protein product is CSARGGRAVYTQYF.

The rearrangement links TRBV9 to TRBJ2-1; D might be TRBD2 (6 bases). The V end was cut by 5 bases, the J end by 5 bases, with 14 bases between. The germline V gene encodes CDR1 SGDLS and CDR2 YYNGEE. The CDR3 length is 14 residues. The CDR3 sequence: CASRPPGDHNEQFF. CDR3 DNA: TGTGCCAGCAGACCTCCGGGAGACCACAATGAGCAGTTCTTC. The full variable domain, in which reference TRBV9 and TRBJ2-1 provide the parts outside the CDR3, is DSGVTQTPKHLITATGQRVTLRCSPRSGDLSVYWYQQSLDQGLQFLIQYYNGEERAKGNILERFSAQQFPDLHSELNLSSLELGDSALYFCASRPPGDHNEQFFGPGTRLTVL.

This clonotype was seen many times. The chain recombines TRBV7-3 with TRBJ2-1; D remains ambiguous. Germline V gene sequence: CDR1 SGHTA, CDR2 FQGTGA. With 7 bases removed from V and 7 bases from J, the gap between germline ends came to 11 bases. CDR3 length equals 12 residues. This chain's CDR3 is CASTNPRNEQFF. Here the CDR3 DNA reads TGTGCCAGCACTAACCCCAGGAATGAGCAGTTCTTC.

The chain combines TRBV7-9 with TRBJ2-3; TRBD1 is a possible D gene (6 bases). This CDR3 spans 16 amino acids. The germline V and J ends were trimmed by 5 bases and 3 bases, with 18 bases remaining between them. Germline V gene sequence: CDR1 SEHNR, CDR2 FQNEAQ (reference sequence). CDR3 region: CASSAPQGMRTDTQYF. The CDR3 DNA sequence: TGTGCCAGCAGCGCGCCACAGGGCATGAGAACAGATACGCAGTATTTT.

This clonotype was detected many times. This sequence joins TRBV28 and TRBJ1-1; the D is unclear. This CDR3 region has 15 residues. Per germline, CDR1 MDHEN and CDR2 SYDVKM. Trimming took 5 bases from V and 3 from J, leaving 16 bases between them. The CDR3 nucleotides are TGTGCCAGCAGTCCAACATCATCCACAGACACTGAAGCTTTCTTT. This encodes CASSPTSSTDTEAFF.

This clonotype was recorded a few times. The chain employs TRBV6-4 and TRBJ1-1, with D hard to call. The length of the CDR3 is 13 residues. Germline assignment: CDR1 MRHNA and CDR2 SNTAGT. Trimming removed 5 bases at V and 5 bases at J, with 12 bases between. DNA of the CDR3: TGTGCCAGCAGTCAGAATCAAAGGACTGAAGCTTTCTTT. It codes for CASSQNQRTEAFF.

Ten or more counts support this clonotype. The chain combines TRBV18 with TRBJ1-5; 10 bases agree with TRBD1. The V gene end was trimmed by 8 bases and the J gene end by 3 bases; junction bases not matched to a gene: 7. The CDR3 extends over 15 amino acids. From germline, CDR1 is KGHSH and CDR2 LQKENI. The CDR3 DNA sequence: TGTGCCAGCCGGGGGACAGGGGACAACAATCAGCCCCAGCATTTT. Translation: CASRGTGDNNQPQHF.

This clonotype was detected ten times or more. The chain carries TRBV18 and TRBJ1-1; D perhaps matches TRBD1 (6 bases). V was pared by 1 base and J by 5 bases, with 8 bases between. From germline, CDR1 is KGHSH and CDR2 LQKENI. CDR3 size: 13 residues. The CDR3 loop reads CASSPQTGTEAFF. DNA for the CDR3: TGTGCCAGCTCACCACAAACAGGGACTGAAGCTTTCTTT.

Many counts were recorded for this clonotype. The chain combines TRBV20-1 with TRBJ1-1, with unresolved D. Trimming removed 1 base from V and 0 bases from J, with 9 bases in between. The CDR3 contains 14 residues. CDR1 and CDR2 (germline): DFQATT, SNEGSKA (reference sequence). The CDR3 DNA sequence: TGCAGTGCTAGAGGTCTACGGTTGAACACTGAAGCTTTCTTT. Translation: CSARGLRLNTEAFF.

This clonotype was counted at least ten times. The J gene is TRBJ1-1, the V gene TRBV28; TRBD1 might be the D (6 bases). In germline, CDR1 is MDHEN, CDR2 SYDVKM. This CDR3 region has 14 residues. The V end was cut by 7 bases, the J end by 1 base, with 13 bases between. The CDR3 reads CASTYQGRNTEAFF. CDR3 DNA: TGTGCCAGCACCTACCAGGGGAGGAACACTGAAGCTTTCTTT.